The 18 T cell receptor beta chains presented below share a single source sample, sequenced in a study of tumor-infiltrating lymphocytes in localized non-small cell lung cancer. Produced via immunoSEQ multiplex PCR; TCRdb's table is partial and in-frame only. In the table there are about 12,000 clones, 65% to 85% of which are singletons. Sequencing used lung tumor tissue. These receptors were obtained from a human donor with non-small cell lung cancer.

The CDR3 here is CASSRGLTNTGELFF. The CDR3 DNA is TGCGCCAGCAGCAGGGGACTAACGAACACCGGGGAGCTGTTTTTT. The chain has TRBV5-1 and TRBJ2-2, with TRBD2 matching over 7 bases. Germline V gene lookup returns CDR1 SGHRS and CDR2 YFSETQ. CDR3 length: 15 residues. The V and J ends lost 4 bases and 0 bases, in that order; junction bases with no gene match: 3.

The gene calls are TRBV14 and TRBJ2-3, with unresolved D. Germline assignment: CDR1 SGHDN and CDR2 FVKESK. V was cut by 5 bases and J by 7 bases, with 13 bases left in between. The CDR3 is 13 residues long. The CDR3 region has the DNA TGTGCCAGCAGCGCCCAGACTGTATATACGCAGTATTTT. This encodes CASSAQTVYTQYF.

V is TRBV10-3 and J is TRBJ2-3; a weak D match, TRBD1 (5 bases). Trimming pared 8 bases from V and 2 bases from J, leaving 14 bases between. Germline V gives CDR1 ENHRY, CDR2 SYGVKD. The CDR3 has 14 residues. CDR3 DNA sequence: TGTGCCATCGGGGCTAGGTCTAACACAGATACGCAGTATTTT. It encodes CAIGARSNTDTQYF.

The J gene is TRBJ1-4, the V gene TRBV5-6; 7 nucleotides agree with TRBD1. Germline loops: CDR1 SGHDT, CDR2 YYEEEE. Germline trimming cut 4 bases from V and 4 bases from J; bases unmatched to any gene: 7. This CDR3 spans 15 amino acids. The CDR3 loop is CASSPTGSSNEKLFF. DNA of the CDR3: TGTGCCAGCAGCCCGACAGGGAGCAGTAATGAAAAACTGTTTTTT.

This clone came up a few times. J is TRBJ2-3 and V is TRBV6-1; D not resolved. The V and J ends lost 1 base and 2 bases respectively, with 10 bases between them. Looked up from germline, CDR1 is MNHNS and CDR2 is SASEGT. CDR3 length equals 15 residues. The CDR3, as DNA: TGTGCCAGCAGTGAAGGGGTTGCCGACACAGATACGCAGTATTTT. Translated, it gives CASSEGVADTDTQYF.

The rearrangement links TRBV18 to TRBJ2-2; 10 nucleotides line up with TRBD1. The CDR3 is made up of 15 amino acids. The germline gives CDR1 KGHSH, CDR2 LQKENI. V trimming: 0 bases; J trimming: 8 bases; junction bases outside the gene matches: 3. Here the CDR3 reads CASSPPTGGPGELFF. CDR3 DNA sequence: TGTGCCAGCTCACCACCGACAGGGGGCCCGGGGGAGCTGTTTTTT.

The chain uses TRBV6-6 and TRBJ2-3; weak D call: TRBD1 (6 bases). The CDR3 sequence is 15 residues long. CDR1 and CDR2 from the germline V gene are MNHNY and SVGAGI (reference sequence). Trimming stripped 5 bases from V and 4 bases from J, with 16 bases between. CDR3 residues: CASSTQGHRADTQYF. The CDR3 nucleotides are TGTGCCAGCAGTACTCAGGGTCACAGGGCAGATACGCAGTATTTT.

The chain links TRBV6-6 to TRBJ2-2; D possibly corresponds to TRBD2 (5 bases). The CDR3 spans 14 residues. Germline V CDR1 and CDR2: MNHNY, SVGAGI (reference sequence). Deletions cut 6 bases from V and 3 bases from J, with 11 bases between. As DNA, the CDR3 is TGTGCCAGCAGGGCGGGTGGGGACACCGGGGAGCTGTTTTTT. Its protein product is CASRAGGDTGELFF.

The chain recombines TRBV6-5 with TRBJ2-1; D possibly corresponds to TRBD2 (6 bases). Trimming pared 6 bases from V and 1 base from J, leaving 7 bases between. Looked up from germline, CDR1 is MNHEY and CDR2 is SVGAGI. The CDR3 loop spans 13 amino acids. The CDR3: CASREGSYNEQFF. In nucleotides, the CDR3 is TGTGCCAGCAGGGAGGGATCCTACAATGAGCAGTTCTTC.

This clone has only a few counts. The chain links TRBV6-5 to TRBJ1-1; TRBD1 matches 7 bases. CDR3 length: 15 residues. After removal of 6 bases from V and 6 bases from J, the junction contained 13 bases not matched to a gene. Germline V gene data show CDR1 as MNHEY and CDR2 as SVGAGI. Here the CDR3 reads CASSFTDRAGAEAFF. The CDR3 DNA sequence: TGTGCCAGCAGCTTCACCGACAGGGCTGGGGCTGAAGCTTTCTTT.

This clone was seen once. V gene TRBV14 combines with J gene TRBJ2-4; D might be TRBD2 (5 bases). The V gene lost 0 bases and the J gene lost 6 bases, with 15 bases spanning the gap. Germline V gene lookup returns CDR1 SGHDN and CDR2 FVKESK. This CDR3 contains 16 residues. The CDR3, as DNA: TGTGCCAGCAGCCAAGATTCGGACTTTTGGTCAAACATTCAGTACTTC. Translating it yields CASSQDSDFWSNIQYF.

This clone appeared once. The rearrangement uses TRBV7-6 and TRBJ2-6; 8 bases agree with TRBD1. The CDR3 runs 18 residues. Germline-derived CDR1 and CDR2 are SGHVS and FNYEAQ. The V gene end was trimmed by 4 bases and the J gene end by 4 bases; junction bases not matched to a gene: 12. This chain's CDR3 is CASSSKRQGTSGANVLTF. CDR3 nucleotides: TGTGCCAGCAGCTCAAAAAGACAGGGGACGTCCGGGGCCAACGTCCTGACTTTC.

The chain joins TRBV6-1 to TRBJ1-2, with TRBD1 as a possible D gene (5 bases). The CDR3 loop spans 16 amino acids. V gave up 2 bases and J gave up 6 bases, with 19 bases separating them. Germline lookup yields CDR1 MNHNS and CDR2 SASEGT. This CDR3 is CASSESPGIGADGYTF. The CDR3 DNA follows: TGTGCCAGCAGTGAATCCCCAGGGATTGGGGCGGATGGCTACACCTTC.

The rearrangement links TRBV6-1 to TRBJ1-5; unclear D gene. This CDR3 is 13 amino acids long. CDR1 and CDR2 from the germline V gene are MNHNS and SASEGT. The V and J ends lost 4 bases and 5 bases respectively, with 9 bases between them. This CDR3 reads CASSVPGHQPQHF. In DNA form, the CDR3 reads TGTGCCAGCAGTGTGCCAGGCCATCAGCCCCAGCATTTT.

This clone is a singleton in its sample. V and J are TRBV6-6 and TRBJ1-5, with TRBD1 as a possible D gene (6 bases). Germline V lookup: CDR1 MNHNY, CDR2 SVGAGI (reference sequence). The CDR3 length is 15 residues. V was pared by 6 bases and J by 1 base, with 13 bases between. This CDR3 reads CASRPPGASNQPQHF. Written as DNA, the CDR3 is TGTGCCAGCAGACCCCCAGGGGCCAGCAATCAGCCCCAGCATTTT.

The chain links TRBV20-1 to TRBJ2-5; unclear D gene. This CDR3 is built from 10 residues. Trimming pared 6 bases from V and 7 bases from J, leaving 9 bases between. The germline V gene encodes CDR1 DFQATT and CDR2 SNEGSKA (reference sequence). In DNA, the CDR3 is TGCAGTGCCCGGATGGCGACCCAGTACTTC. Translation gives CSARMATQYF.

This clone was observed a few times. The chain is built from TRBV18 and TRBJ1-1; D remains unclear. CDR1 KGHSH and CDR2 LQKENI come from the germline V gene. The CDR3 totals 16 residues. The germline V and J ends were trimmed by 2 bases and 2 bases, with 15 bases remaining between them. The CDR3 here is CASSPSSAGINTEAFF. DNA for the CDR3: TGTGCCAGCTCACCATCCTCCGCGGGAATTAACACTGAAGCTTTCTTT.

The chain is built from TRBV6-6 and TRBJ1-6, with D tentatively TRBD1 (5 bases). Germline V lookup: CDR1 MNHNY, CDR2 SVGAGI (reference sequence). This CDR3 comprises 15 residues. Deletions cut 4 bases from V and 7 bases from J, with 14 bases between. The CDR3 nucleotides read TGTGCCAGCAGTTCTACCCGGGACGGGAATTCACCCCTCCACTTT. This sequence encodes CASSSTRDGNSPLHF.